This TCR beta chain was captured by sequencing in a study of glioma-infiltrating T cells. General study findings and limits: Tissue and blood shared very few CDR3 sequences. Tissue-blood divergence was below expectation in non-neoplastic patients, above in gliomas.

A word on this clonotype: Its antigen is not identified.

The iRepertoire nested amplicon-rescue multiplex PCR amplified TCR alpha and beta CDR3s from RNA. One-step reverse transcription and amplification started from approximately 100-400 ng of tissue mRNA or PBMC total RNA. TCRdb analysed the multiplex PCR reads with MiXCR anew, one entry per CDR3 protein. The sample lists roughly 200,000 distinct CDR3 sequences, under 55% seen once, with under 6.5% in the top ten. The source material was glioma tissue, nonneoplastic brain tissue, or PBMCs (not recorded which). The TCR was taken from a human donor with low-grade glioma or glioblastoma, undergoing nonglioma brain surgery, or in good health (not recorded which).

CDR3 loop: CASSPTALTDVRNEQFF. The CDR3 DNA reads TGTGCCAGCAGCCCTACAGCCCTTACGGATGTTCGCAATGAGCAGTTCTTC. The chain recombines TRBV12-3 or TRBV12-4 with TRBJ2-1; D is unclear. CDR3 size: 17 residues. V lost 6 bases, J lost 6 bases, and 24 bases lay in between.